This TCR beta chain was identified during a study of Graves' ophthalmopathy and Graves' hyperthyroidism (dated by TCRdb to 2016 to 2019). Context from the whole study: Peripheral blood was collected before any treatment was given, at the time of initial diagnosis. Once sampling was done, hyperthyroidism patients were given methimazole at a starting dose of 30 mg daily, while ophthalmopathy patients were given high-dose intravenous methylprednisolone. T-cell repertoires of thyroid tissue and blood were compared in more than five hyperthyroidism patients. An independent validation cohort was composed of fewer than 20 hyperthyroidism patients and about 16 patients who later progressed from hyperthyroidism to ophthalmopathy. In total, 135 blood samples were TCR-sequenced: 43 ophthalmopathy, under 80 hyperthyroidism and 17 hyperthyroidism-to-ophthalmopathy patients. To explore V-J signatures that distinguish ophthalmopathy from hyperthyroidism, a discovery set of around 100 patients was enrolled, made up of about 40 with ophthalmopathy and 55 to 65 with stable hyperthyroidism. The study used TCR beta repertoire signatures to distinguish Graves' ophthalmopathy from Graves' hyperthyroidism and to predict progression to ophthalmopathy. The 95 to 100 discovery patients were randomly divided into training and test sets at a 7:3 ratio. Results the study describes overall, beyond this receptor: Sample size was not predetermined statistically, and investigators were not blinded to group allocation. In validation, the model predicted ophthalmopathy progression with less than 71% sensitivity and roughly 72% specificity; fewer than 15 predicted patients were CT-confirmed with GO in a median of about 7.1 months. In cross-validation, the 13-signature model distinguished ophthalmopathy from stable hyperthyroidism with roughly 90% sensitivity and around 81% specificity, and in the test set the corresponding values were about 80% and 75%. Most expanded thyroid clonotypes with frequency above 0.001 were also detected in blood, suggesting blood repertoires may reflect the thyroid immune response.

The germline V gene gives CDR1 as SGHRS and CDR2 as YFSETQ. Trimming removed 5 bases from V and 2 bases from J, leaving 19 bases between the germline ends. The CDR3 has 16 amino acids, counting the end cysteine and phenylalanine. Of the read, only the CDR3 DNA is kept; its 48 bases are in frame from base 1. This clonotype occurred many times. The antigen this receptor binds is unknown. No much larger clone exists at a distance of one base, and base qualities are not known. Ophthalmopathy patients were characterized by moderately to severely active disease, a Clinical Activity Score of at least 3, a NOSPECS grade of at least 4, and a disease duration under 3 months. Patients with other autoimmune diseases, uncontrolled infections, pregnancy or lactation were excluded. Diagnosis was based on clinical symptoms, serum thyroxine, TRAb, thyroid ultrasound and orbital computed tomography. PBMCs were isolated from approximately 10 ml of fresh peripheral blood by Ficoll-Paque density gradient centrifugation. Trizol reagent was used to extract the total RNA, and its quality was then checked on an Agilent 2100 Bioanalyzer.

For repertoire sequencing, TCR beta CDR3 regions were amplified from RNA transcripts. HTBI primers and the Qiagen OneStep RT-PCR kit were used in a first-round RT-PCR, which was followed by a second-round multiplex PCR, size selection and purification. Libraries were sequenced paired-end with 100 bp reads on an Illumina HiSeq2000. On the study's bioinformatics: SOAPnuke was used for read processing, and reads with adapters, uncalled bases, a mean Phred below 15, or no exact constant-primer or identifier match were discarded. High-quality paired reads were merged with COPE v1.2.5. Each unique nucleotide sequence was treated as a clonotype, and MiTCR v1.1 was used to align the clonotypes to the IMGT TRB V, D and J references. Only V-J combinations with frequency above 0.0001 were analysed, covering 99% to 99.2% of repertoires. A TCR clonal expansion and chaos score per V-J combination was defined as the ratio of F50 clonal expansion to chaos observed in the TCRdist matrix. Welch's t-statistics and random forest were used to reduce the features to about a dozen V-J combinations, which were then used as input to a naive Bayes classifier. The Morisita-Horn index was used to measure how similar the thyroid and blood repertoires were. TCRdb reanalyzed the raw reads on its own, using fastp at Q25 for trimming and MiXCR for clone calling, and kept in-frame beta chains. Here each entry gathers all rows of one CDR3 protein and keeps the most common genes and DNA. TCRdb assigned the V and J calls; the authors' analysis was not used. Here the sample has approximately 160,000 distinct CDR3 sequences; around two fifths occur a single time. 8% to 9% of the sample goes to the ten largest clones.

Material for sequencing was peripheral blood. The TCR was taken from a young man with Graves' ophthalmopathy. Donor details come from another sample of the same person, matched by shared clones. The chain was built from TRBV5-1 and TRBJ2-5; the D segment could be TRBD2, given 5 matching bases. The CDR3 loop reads CASRHLGRGSQETQYF. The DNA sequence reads TGCGCCAGCAGGCACCTTGGGCGTGGGAGTCAAGAGACCCAGTACTTC.